The rows below give T cell receptor beta chains drawn from one sample of a study of cytomegalovirus exposure and HLA in healthy donors. The repertoire was sequenced with immunoSEQ multiplex PCR; TCRdb's copy has only in-frame clones and lacks some. Its clone listing holds roughly 78,000 clones. Sequences were obtained from PBMCs. The receptor set was obtained from a boy under 18 in good health and CMV-seronegative. Each CDR3 is given with its conserved first and last residue. A D gene is named only where the DNA matches it firmly.

>NA|TRBJ2-4|TRBV18
CASSPPWAPTSKNIQYF
TGTGCCAGCTCACCACCGTGGGCCCCGACATCCAAAAACATTCAGTACTTC
>NA|TRBJ2-7|TRBV6-5
CATLGQTYEQYF
TGTGCCACCCTAGGACAGACCTACGAGCAGTACTTC
>NA|TRBJ2-7|TRBV19
CASSINGAPYEQYF
TGTGCCAGTAGTATAAATGGGGCCCCCTACGAGCAGTACTTC
>NA|TRBJ2-3|TRBV7-9
CASSSTRDTDTQYF
TGTGCCAGCAGCTCTACTCGGGACACAGATACGCAGTATTTT
>NA|TRBJ2-1|TRBV6-5
CASSYSGRVNEQFF
TGTGCCAGCAGTTACTCGGGCAGGGTAAATGAGCAGTTCTTC
>TRBD1|TRBJ1-1|TRBV7-9
CASSLTGGATEAFF
TGTGCCAGCAGCTTGACAGGGGGGGCCACTGAAGCTTTCTTT
>TRBD1|TRBJ2-1|TRBV15
CATSRHLGTGGDEQFF
TGTGCCACCAGCAGACACCTCGGGACAGGGGGGGATGAGCAGTTCTTC
>TRBD1|TRBJ2-1|TRBV6-6
CASSYGQDLNNEQFF
TGTGCCAGCAGTTACGGACAGGACCTAAACAATGAGCAGTTCTTC
>NA|TRBJ1-1|TRBV5-6
CASSSSGTWGTEAFF
TGTGCCAGCAGCTCGAGCGGGACCTGGGGCACTGAAGCTTTCTTT
>TRBD1|TRBJ1-2|TRBV5-4
CASRLGGESVYGYTF
TGTGCCAGCAGGTTAGGGGGCGAGTCGGTCTATGGCTACACCTTC
>NA|TRBJ1-5|TRBV18
CASSPPGTNQPQHF
TGTGCCAGCTCACCCCCGGGAACTAATCAGCCCCAGCATTTT
>TRBD2|TRBJ2-7|TRBV4-2
CASSQGTRGDGYEQYF
TGTGCCAGCAGCCAAGGTACTCGGGGGGACGGCTACGAGCAGTACTTC
>TRBD1|TRBJ2-5|TRBV5-1
CASSPGTGRETQYF
TGCGCCAGCAGCCCGGGGACAGGGAGAGAGACCCAGTACTTC
>TRBD1|TRBJ2-7|TRBV30
CAWSLGQGTYEQYF
TGTGCCTGGAGTTTGGGACAGGGAACCTACGAGCAGTACTTC
>NA|TRBJ2-1|TRBV5-1
CASSPGNLRSYNEQFF
TGCGCCAGCAGCCCGGGGAACCTTCGCTCCTACAATGAGCAGTTCTTC
>NA|TRBJ1-2|TRBV9
CASSPQQPMGAYGYTF
TGTGCCAGCAGCCCCCAACAGCCCATGGGTGCCTATGGCTACACCTTC
>NA|TRBJ1-1|TRBV30
CAWAEGANTEAFF
TGTGCCTGGGCGGAGGGAGCGAACACTGAAGCTTTCTTT
>NA|TRBJ1-1|TRBV2
CASSDGKDEAFF
TGTGCCAGCAGTGACGGGAAAGACGAAGCTTTCTTT
>TRBD2|TRBJ2-1|TRBV2
CASSEGLAGVGNEQFF
TGTGCCAGCAGTGAAGGACTAGCGGGAGTCGGCAATGAGCAGTTCTTC
>NA|TRBJ1-2|TRBV19
CAIGGNYGYTF
TGTGCCATCGGAGGGAACTATGGCTACACCTTC
>NA|TRBJ1-1|TRBV6-5
CASSRGLEWTEAFF
TGTGCCAGCAGTCGGGGATTAGAATGGACTGAAGCTTTCTTT
>NA|TRBJ2-2|TRBV6-5
CASRRPGSNTGELFF
TGTGCCAGCAGGCGCCCGGGATCGAACACCGGGGAGCTGTTTTTT
>NA|TRBJ2-7|TRBV30
CAWSVPNNEQYF
TGTGCCTGGAGTGTACCGAACAACGAGCAGTACTTC
>TRBD1|TRBJ2-3|TRBV19
CASSIPRTGEDTDTQYF
TGTGCCAGTAGTATCCCACGGACAGGGGAGGACACAGATACGCAGTATTTT
>NA|TRBJ1-2|TRBV11-2
CASSLAGAVLDGYTF
TGTGCCAGCAGCTTAGCCGGAGCAGTCCTCGATGGCTACACCTTC
>TRBD2|TRBJ2-3|TRBV5-4
CASRRAGDTQYF
TGTGCCAGCAGACGAGCGGGGGATACGCAGTATTTT
>NA|TRBJ2-7|TRBV10-3
CAISPGYEQYF
TGTGCCATCAGCCCGGGGTACGAGCAGTACTTC
>NA|TRBJ1-2|TRBV29-1
CSPLLVGASGYTF
TGCAGCCCGCTTTTGGTGGGGGCGTCTGGCTACACCTTC
>NA|TRBJ1-2|TRBV2
CASSRDGYTF
TGTGCCAGCAGCCGCGATGGCTACACCTTC
>NA|TRBJ1-1|TRBV29-1
CSAWGGTEAFF
TGCAGCGCTTGGGGGGGCACTGAAGCTTTCTTT
>TRBD1|TRBJ1-5|TRBV6-1
CASSAGTGLYQPQHF
TGTGCCAGCAGTGCCGGGACAGGGTTATATCAGCCCCAGCATTTT
>NA|TRBJ2-1|TRBV5-5
CASSLGPLIKTGSYNEQFF
TGTGCCAGCAGCTTGGGACCTCTTATTAAGACAGGCTCCTACAATGAGCAGTTCTTC
>NA|TRBJ2-2|TRBV19
CASRRANTGELFF
TGTGCCAGTAGGCGGGCAAACACCGGGGAGCTGTTTTTT
>NA|TRBJ1-2|TRBV19
CASHGGGLYGYTF
TGTGCCAGTCATGGGGGGGGCCTCTATGGCTACACCTTC
>NA|TRBJ1-2|TRBV9
CASSVDTNPSYYGYTF
TGTGCCAGCAGCGTAGACACCAACCCATCCTACTATGGCTACACCTTC
>TRBD1|TRBJ1-6|TRBV4-1
CASSPTGTGDDSPLHF
TGCGCCAGCAGCCCGACCGGGACAGGAGATGATTCACCCCTCCACTTT
>TRBD1|TRBJ2-7|TRBV5-1
CASKATGAYEQYF
TGCGCCAGCAAGGCGACAGGGGCCTACGAGCAGTACTTC
>TRBD2|TRBJ2-5|TRBV9
CASSVAGGVQETQYF
TGTGCCAGCAGCGTCGCGGGGGGGGTCCAAGAGACCCAGTACTTC
>NA|TRBJ2-6|TRBV6-5
CASSYLQGSGANVLTF
TGTGCCAGCAGTTACTTACAGGGATCTGGGGCCAACGTCCTGACTTTC
>NA|TRBJ2-1|TRBV19
CASSIRRGGYDYNEQFF
TGTGCCAGTAGTATTCGGAGGGGTGGTTACGACTACAATGAGCAGTTCTTC
>TRBD2|TRBJ2-1|TRBV6-1
CASRASGCDNEQFF
TGTGCCAGCAGGGCTAGCGGCTGTGACAATGAGCAGTTCTTC
>NA|TRBJ2-2|TRBV5-1
CASSSGYANTGELFF
TGCGCCAGCAGCTCAGGCTACGCGAACACCGGGGAGCTGTTTTTT
>TRBD2|TRBJ2-1|TRBV30
CAWSTAGAGNEQFF
TGTGCCTGGAGTACGGCGGGAGCGGGTAATGAGCAGTTCTTC
>NA|TRBJ2-7|TRBV7-8
CASSILRAFSYEQYF
TGTGCCAGCAGCATCCTGCGGGCATTCTCCTACGAGCAGTACTTC
>NA|TRBJ2-6|TRBV7-9
CASSPIGAGANVLTF
TGTGCCAGCAGCCCAATCGGGGCTGGGGCCAACGTCCTGACTTTC
>TRBD2|TRBJ2-3|TRBV7-8
CASSPTRLAGTDTQYF
TGTGCCAGCAGCCCGACTAGACTAGCGGGAACAGATACGCAGTATTTT